Listed below are T cell receptor beta chains from one sample, sequenced in a study of identical twins. MiXCR, applied by TCRdb to the 5' RACE reads, yields one record per CDR3 protein. In the table there are some 250,000 distinct CDR3 sequences, roughly 12% of which are singletons. These same data were also listed under a study on yellow fever vaccine responses in identical twins.

Sequencing used memory (CD45RO+) T cells sorted from blood. These receptor sequences come from a woman aged 18-35 years in good health. CDR3s include the opening cysteine and the closing phenylalanine or tryptophan. Each record gives: J gene, D gene, V gene, clone size, CDR3 length, CDR3 protein, CDR3 DNA. The D gene is left open where the match is weak. The size of a clone is reported for some rows only, either as once, few or many, or as a class for expanded clones.

>TRBJ1-3|NA|TRBV7-2|many|13
CASSLHNGNTIYF
TGTGCCAGCAGCTTACATAACGGAAACACCATATATTTT
>TRBJ2-3|TRBD2|TRBV20-1|NA|13
CSARLAGVDTQYF
TGCAGTGCGAGACTAGCGGGAGTAGATACGCAGTATTTT
>TRBJ2-4|NA|TRBV28|NA|13
CASSSGNKNIQYF
TGTGCCAGCAGTTCGGGGAACAAAAACATTCAGTACTTC
>TRBJ2-4|NA|TRBV28|NA|17
CASSISTTGLAKNIQYF
TGTGCCAGCAGTATTTCTACCACAGGGTTGGCCAAAAACATTCAGTACTTC
>TRBJ2-5|TRBD1|TRBV5-1|few|13
CASSLTGVETQYF
TGCGCCAGCAGCTTAACAGGGGTAGAGACCCAGTACTTC
>TRBJ2-3|TRBD2|TRBV20-1|few|16
CSAETSGARHGDTQYF
TGCAGTGCAGAGACTAGCGGAGCCCGTCACGGCGATACGCAGTATTTT
>TRBJ2-5|TRBD1|TRBV15|many|15
CATSRVGAGGETQYF
TGTGCCACCAGCAGAGTAGGAGCAGGGGGAGAGACCCAGTACTTC
>TRBJ2-1|NA|TRBV12-3/TRBV12-4|many|15
CASSYDVRSYNEQFF
TGTGCCAGCAGTTATGACGTTCGCTCCTACAATGAGCAGTTCTTC
>TRBJ2-2|TRBD1|TRBV5-4|many|16
CASSFGPGQHTGELFF
TGTGCCAGCAGCTTTGGACCGGGACAGCACACCGGGGAGCTGTTTTTT
>TRBJ2-5|TRBD2|TRBV5-4|many|13
CASSFELAETQYF
TGTGCCAGCAGCTTTGAACTAGCGGAGACCCAGTACTTC
>TRBJ1-1|NA|TRBV6-5|few|18
CASSYSMGRSNRDTEAFF
TGTGCCAGCAGTTACTCGATGGGAAGGTCCAACCGGGACACTGAAGCTTTCTTT
>TRBJ2-3|NA|TRBV20-1|few|14
CSAPDSIGTDTQYF
TGCAGTGCTCCGGACTCCATAGGCACAGATACGCAGTATTTT
>TRBJ2-7|NA|TRBV5-1|NA|14
CASSRAHEPYEQYF
TGCGCCAGCAGCAGGGCCCACGAACCTTACGAGCAGTACTTC
>TRBJ2-3|TRBD2|TRBV5-1|few|15
CASSTYTGTSYTQYF
TGCGCCAGCAGCACGTACACCGGGACTAGTTATACGCAGTATTTT
>TRBJ2-5|NA|TRBV7-2|NA|13
CASSRGSKETQYF
TGTGCCAGCAGCAGAGGGTCGAAAGAGACCCAGTACTTC
>TRBJ2-7|TRBD2|TRBV20-1|NA|18
CSAERALPGLAGFYEQYF
TGCAGTGCAGAGAGGGCTTTACCGGGACTAGCGGGGTTCTACGAGCAGTACTTC
>TRBJ2-2|TRBD1|TRBV5-1|many|18
CASSPTSGQAFESGELFF
TGCGCCAGCAGCCCTACAAGCGGACAGGCCTTTGAGAGCGGGGAGCTGTTTTTT
>TRBJ2-5|NA|TRBV15|NA|15
CATSRDPSARETQYF
TGTGCCACCAGCAGAGATCCCAGCGCGCGGGAGACCCAGTACTTC
>TRBJ2-5|TRBD2|TRBV6-5|few|15
CASSSPGGGQETQYF
TGTGCCAGCAGTTCCCCGGGGGGGGGGCAAGAGACCCAGTACTTC
>TRBJ2-7|NA|TRBV20-1|few|11
CSATRGDEQYF
TGCAGTGCTACTCGGGGTGACGAGCAGTACTTC
>TRBJ2-2|TRBD1|TRBV11-2|NA|17
CASSVRTGTGDTGELFF
TGTGCCAGCAGCGTACGAACCGGGACAGGGGACACCGGGGAGCTGTTTTTT
>TRBJ2-7|NA|TRBV2|once|13
CASDGSSYYEQYF
TGTGCCAGCGACGGGTCTTCGTACTACGAGCAGTACTTC
>TRBJ2-5|NA|TRBV4-2|few|13
CASSPSGQETQYF
TGTGCCAGCAGCCCTTCTGGACAAGAGACCCAGTACTTC
>TRBJ2-1|NA|TRBV7-2|NA|11
CASSLAQEQFF
TGTGCCAGCAGCTTAGCCCAAGAGCAGTTCTTC
>TRBJ2-6|NA|TRBV30|few|14
CAWSGDSGANVLTF
TGTGCCTGGAGTGGTGACTCTGGGGCCAACGTCCTGACTTTC
>TRBJ1-6|NA|TRBV28|many|19
CASSLNVGGSRPYNSPLHF
TGTGCCAGCAGTTTAAACGTGGGGGGCTCGAGGCCCTATAATTCACCCCTCCACTTT
>TRBJ2-3|NA|TRBV12-3/TRBV12-4|once|15
CASSHTGESTDTQYF
TGTGCCAGCAGTCACACTGGAGAAAGCACAGATACGCAGTATTTT
>TRBJ2-7|NA|TRBV5-8|few|14
CASSWSGEGYEQYF
TGTGCCAGCAGCTGGTCCGGTGAGGGGTACGAGCAGTACTTC
>TRBJ2-5|TRBD2|TRBV27|few|19
CASSSRTPLTSGVKETQYF
TGTGCCAGCAGTTCCCGGACGCCTCTGACTAGCGGGGTGAAAGAGACCCAGTACTTC
>TRBJ1-4|TRBD1|TRBV3-1|few|15
CASSQGTGFNEKLFF
TGTGCCAGCAGCCAAGGGACAGGGTTTAATGAAAAACTGTTTTTT
>TRBJ2-3|NA|TRBV29-1|many|16
CSVEGGRGFSTDTQYF
TGCAGCGTTGAAGGGGGTAGGGGATTTAGCACAGATACGCAGTATTTT
>TRBJ2-5|NA|TRBV12-3/TRBV12-4|NA|14
CASSPLRQQETQYF
TGTGCCAGCAGCCCTCTCAGGCAACAAGAGACCCAGTACTTC
>TRBJ2-3|TRBD2|TRBV20-1|NA|15
CSASGTSGRVDTQYF
TGCAGTGCTAGTGGGACTAGCGGGAGGGTAGATACGCAGTATTTT
>TRBJ2-1|TRBD2|TRBV7-7|many|17
CASSPGTSRRTYNEQFF
TGTGCTAGCAGCCCCGGGACTAGCCGACGCACCTACAATGAGCAGTTCTTC
>TRBJ1-4|NA|TRBV18|NA|14
CASSLRDAKEKLFF
TGTGCCAGCTCTCTAAGGGACGCGAAAGAAAAACTGTTTTTT
>TRBJ2-6|NA|TRBV4-2|few|17
CASSPTDSSSGANVLTF
TGTGCCAGCAGCCCTACGGACAGTTCCTCTGGGGCCAACGTCCTGACTTTC
>TRBJ1-4|TRBD1|TRBV3-1|NA|15
CASSQTGQGAKKLFF
TGTGCCAGCAGCCAAACAGGACAGGGGGCGAAAAAACTGTTTTTT
>TRBJ2-7|TRBD2|TRBV4-2|few|17
CASSQGAAGGLSGEQYF
TGTGCCAGCAGCCAAGGGGCAGCGGGAGGACTTTCGGGCGAGCAGTACTTC
>TRBJ2-2|NA|TRBV28|few|12
CASITGPGELFF
TGTGCCAGCATTACAGGGCCCGGGGAGCTGTTTTTT
>TRBJ2-7|NA|TRBV4-1|many|17
CASSQAFGPGHTYEQYF
TGCGCCAGCAGCCAAGCTTTTGGACCGGGACATACCTACGAGCAGTACTTC
>TRBJ2-5|TRBD2|TRBV20-1|NA|16
CSARGPSGILQETQYF
TGCAGTGCTAGAGGTCCTAGCGGGATACTACAAGAGACCCAGTACTTC
>TRBJ2-4|NA|TRBV7-9|few|14
CASQNTVAKNIQYF
TGTGCCAGTCAAAACACTGTAGCCAAAAACATTCAGTACTTC
>TRBJ2-3|NA|TRBV7-2|few|16
CASSLGVAPGSDTQYF
TGTGCCAGCAGCTTAGGTGTGGCCCCCGGGTCAGATACGCAGTATTTT
>TRBJ2-1|NA|TRBV29-1|NA|10
CSVFLDRIFF
TGCAGCGTTTTCTTGGACAGAATTTTCTTC
>TRBJ1-5|NA|TRBV12-3/TRBV12-4|many|15
CASSLSGLGNQPQHF
TGTGCCAGCAGTTTATCGGGGTTGGGCAATCAGCCCCAGCATTTT
>TRBJ1-1|NA|TRBV7-2|many|15
CASSRDLTSRTEAFF
TGTGCCAGCTCCCGGGACTTAACGAGTAGGACTGAAGCTTTCTTT